Below, 8 T cell receptor beta chains from the same sample are listed, as sequenced in a study of cytomegalovirus exposure and HLA in healthy donors. Use of 60 Vbeta and 13 Jbeta primers characterized the PCR. The protocol was immunoSEQ multiplex PCR, while the TCRdb copy is restricted to in-frame clones and leaves out a portion. The sample has approximately 160,000 clones, roughly 80% seen once. Sequencing used PBMCs. The receptors derive from a man aged 25 to 40 in good health and CMV-seropositive.

The chain joins TRBV19 to TRBJ2-2; perhaps TRBD2 as D (7 bases). There are 14 residues in the CDR3. Germline V gene lookup returns CDR1 LNHDA and CDR2 SQIVND (reference sequence). V lost 4 bases, J lost 6 bases, and 12 bases lay in between. CDR3 loop: CASSNGGGAGELFF. CDR3 coding DNA: TGTGCCAGTAGTAATGGGGGGGGCGCCGGGGAGCTGTTTTTT.

The chain joins TRBV7-8 to TRBJ1-4; the D is unclear. Germline CDR1 is SGHVS and CDR2 is FQNEAQ. The germline V and J ends were trimmed by 3 bases and 15 bases, with 11 bases remaining between them. The CDR3 is 11 amino acids. The CDR3: CASSFGETVFF. The CDR3 region has the DNA TGTGCCAGCAGCTTCGGGGAAACGGTGTTTTTT.

The chain couples TRBV4-1 to TRBJ1-2; the D is unclear. Trimming stripped 2 bases from V and 4 bases from J, with 11 bases between. Germline V gives CDR1 MGHRA, CDR2 YSYEKL. CDR3 length: 14 amino acids. CDR3 in amino acids: CASSQTEVRYGYTF. CDR3 bases: TGCGCCAGCAGCCAAACGGAGGTACGCTATGGCTACACCTTC.

As concerns this clone: At one of its ends the junction is not consistent with the germline gene, which may arise from a read error. The V and J genes are TRBV28 and TRBJ2-7, with D possibly being TRBD1 (5 bases). Per germline, CDR1 MDHEN and CDR2 SYDVKM. CDR3 size: 15 residues. The CDR3 DNA reads TGTGCCAGCAGTTTTGGAGACAGCCCCTCCGACGAGCAGTACTTC. Translated: CASSFGDSPSDEQYF.

The rearrangement joins TRBV4-3 to TRBJ1-2; D remains unclear. Germline V gene data show CDR1 as LGHNA and CDR2 as YSLEER. This CDR3 is 15 amino acids long. The V end was cut by 1 base, the J end by 6 bases, with 15 bases between. The CDR3 DNA reads TGCGCCAGCAGCCAAGCGGCCAGGCCGAGGGATGGCTACACCTTC. It codes for CASSQAARPRDGYTF.

The V call is TRBV14, the J call TRBJ1-4; perhaps TRBD1 as D (6 bases). There are 14 residues in the CDR3. Trimming cost V 6 bases and J 4 bases, with 12 bases left between them. CDR1 is SGHDN and CDR2 is FVKESK in the germline V gene. The CDR3 DNA sequence: TGTGCCAGCAGGAGCAGGGGCCGTAATGAAAAACTGTTTTTT. Protein product: CASRSRGRNEKLFF.

For this clone: A read error may produce the germline difference seen at one junction end. The V and J genes are TRBV7-9 and TRBJ1-4; 10 bases map to TRBD1. This CDR3 comprises 15 residues. Looked up from germline, CDR1 is SEHNR and CDR2 is FQNEAQ (reference sequence). CDR3 amino acids: CSSSSDRGPGEKLFF. CDR3 coding DNA: TGTTCCAGCAGCTCAGACAGGGGGCCTGGCGAAAAACTGTTTTTT.

This chain joins TRBV7-8 and TRBJ2-7, with D maybe TRBD1 (6 bases). The V gene's germline CDR1 is SGHVS and CDR2 FQNEAQ. The CDR3 totals 15 residues. Deletions cut 8 bases from V and 0 bases from J, with 17 bases between. CDR3 in amino acids: CASRLRDTVSYEQYF. The DNA of the CDR3 is TGTGCCAGCCGCCTAAGGGACACAGTCTCCTACGAGCAGTACTTC.